This TCR beta chain came from a study of technical replicates of blood from a few donors. This CDR3 comprises 14 residues. V dropped 3 bases and J dropped 1; count of bases not matched to a gene: 1. Per the germline V gene, CDR1 is LGHNT and CDR2 is FRNRAP. This table comes from immunoSEQ multiplex PCR, and its TCRdb copy is limited to in-frame clones, with some not included. The sample lists 45,000 to 60,000 clones; just under 95% were seen once. This sequence joins TRBV12-5 and TRBJ2-7; TRBD1 matches at 9 bases. The sample was PBMCs. The origin of this receptor is a human donor in good health. Some clones in this sample may be carry-over from other donors' samples. The CDR3 sequence: CASGLGTGSYEQYF. The DNA for the CDR3 is TGTGCTAGTGGTTTAGGGACAGGGTCCTACGAGCAGTACTTC.